The 8 T cell receptor beta chains reported below all come from one sample, sequenced in a study of blood T cells in healthy people across ages. A second PCR, run for about 7 to 11 cycles, used a sample-barcoded 5' primer plus a J-beta primer mix. MiXCR was run by TCRdb on the 5' RACE reads, yielding one entry per CDR3 protein. Of over 600,000 distinct CDR3 sequences detected, roughly 20% appear once; the ten largest clones hold 3% to 4.5%. Sequencing was performed on blood. These receptors all stem from a man between 70 and 80 years old in good health.

The gene calls are TRBV20-1 and TRBJ2-1, with 8 bases matching TRBD2. Germline CDR1 and CDR2: DFQATT and SNEGSKA (reference sequence). V dropped 0 bases and J dropped 8; count of bases not matched to a gene: 9. The CDR3 contains 15 residues. CDR3 bases: TGCAGTGCTAGAGATCCGCGGGGGGCCGGGTATGAGCAGTTCTTC. Translating it yields CSARDPRGAGYEQFF.

A few counts support this clonotype. The chain joins TRBV20-1 to TRBJ1-4; TRBD1 matches 7 bases. The CDR3 length is 13 residues. The J segment lost 8 bases and the V segment lost 3 bases, leaving 6 bases of the junction unmatched. Germline V gene sequence: CDR1 DFQATT, CDR2 SNEGSKA (reference sequence). The CDR3 region has the DNA TGCAGTGCTAGTTCGGGACAGAAAGAAAAACTGTTTTTT. It encodes CSASSGQKEKLFF.

Concerning this clonotype itself: One junction end does not reproduce the germline sequence, and a read error may be involved. The gene calls are TRBV29-1 and TRBJ1-1; unclear D gene. Looked up from germline, CDR1 is SQVTM and CDR2 is ANQGSEA. This CDR3 has 13 residues. The CDR3 loop is CSVYGPENTEAFF. The CDR3 nucleotides read TGCAGCGTTTACGGGCCCGAGAACACTGAAGCCTTCTTT.

This clonotype was seen only a few times. At one end the junction does not follow the germline gene, possibly because of a read error. This chain connects TRBV6-1 to TRBJ1-1, with D possibly TRBD1 on 5 matching bases. The CDR3 has 15 residues. In germline, CDR1 is MNHNS, CDR2 SASEGT. The CDR3: CASSEIGGMNTEAFF. CDR3 nucleotide sequence: TGCGCCAGCAGTGAGATTGGGGGAATGAACACTGAAGCTTTCTTT.

This clonotype occurred a few times. The genes are TRBV20-1 and TRBJ2-7, with 11 bases matching TRBD2. V was pared by 5 bases and J by 6 bases, with 12 bases of the junction left unmatched. Germline V gives CDR1 DFQATT, CDR2 SNEGSKA (reference sequence). The length of the CDR3 is 15 residues. The CDR3 here is CSAPLAGEIYREQYF. The CDR3 bases are TGCAGTGCTCCACTAGCGGGAGAGATTTACCGCGAGCAGTACTTC.

This clonotype showed up just a few times. V and J are TRBV29-1 and TRBJ2-1, with D possibly TRBD1 on 5 matching bases. There are 15 residues in the CDR3. CDR1 and CDR2 from the germline V gene are SQVTM and ANQGSEA. V was trimmed by 4 bases and J by 4 bases, leaving 17 bases between them. The CDR3 spells CSVAGQGNVYNEQFF. The CDR3, as DNA: TGCAGCGTTGCAGGACAAGGAAATGTATACAATGAGCAGTTCTTC.

The chain has TRBV28 and TRBJ2-7; 10 nucleotides agree with TRBD2. The CDR3 is made up of 14 amino acids. J lost 4 bases, V lost 10 bases, and 10 bases had no gene match. Per the germline V gene, CDR1 is MDHEN and CDR2 is SYDVKM. CDR3 region: CATEVAGGRYEQYF. CDR3 nucleotides: TGTGCCACCGAAGTAGCGGGAGGCCGATACGAGCAGTACTTC.

This clonotype was seen a few times. The chain recombines TRBV27 with TRBJ1-2; TRBD1 aligns across 8 bases. This CDR3 is 14 amino acids long. From germline, CDR1 is MNHEY and CDR2 SMNVEV (reference sequence). The junction had 10 bases not matched to a gene; V was cut back by 6 bases and J by 7 bases. CDR3: CASSSQGALIGYTF. DNA of the CDR3: TGTGCCAGCAGCAGTCAGGGGGCGCTTATTGGCTACACCTTC.